These 21 T cell receptor beta chains came from one sample sequenced in a study of regulatory T cells in long-lasting Graves disease. The time point denotes: newly diagnosed GD, antithyroid drugs for less than 3 months. PBMCs were the source of the RNA used for TCR sequencing. Relying on iRepertoire HTBI primers and Arm-PCR of CDR3 regions, the team built TCR beta libraries. TCRdb reprocessed the multiplex PCR reads with MiXCR, giving one entry per CDR3 protein. The sample lists more than 300,000 distinct CDR3 sequences; about 11% were seen once. The same specimen was also included in a second study, on T cells in Graves' hyperthyroidism and ophthalmopathy.

The sequences come from peripheral blood mononuclear cells (PBMCs), collected at new diagnosis, from a patient treated with antithyroid drugs. The receptors originated from a woman between 18 and 29 years old with Graves disease.

This clonotype was observed many times. The rearrangement joins TRBV12-5 to TRBJ2-1; D is possibly TRBD2 (5 bases). Germline V gene data show CDR1 as LGHNT and CDR2 as FRNRAP. Between the trimmed V and J ends, which lost 0 bases and 9 bases, there was a span of 9 bases. The CDR3 is 13 amino acids. The CDR3 nucleotides are TGTGCTAGTGGTTTGGTACCGGGGTCTGAGCAGTTCTTC. This codes for CASGLVPGSEQFF. Using reference TRBV12-5 and TRBJ2-1 for the parts outside the CDR3, the full variable domain is DARVTQTPRHKVTEMGQEVTMRCQPILGHNTVFWYRQTMMQGLELLAYFRNRAPLDDSGMPKDRFSAEMPDATLATLKIQPSEPRDSAVYFCASGLVPGSEQFFGPGTRLTVL.

The chain combines TRBV12-5 with TRBJ2-3; either TRBD1 or TRBD2 may fit D (5 bases each). This CDR3 has 14 amino acids. V was shortened by 7 bases and J by 4 bases, with 15 bases between the two germline ends. The V gene's germline CDR1 is LGHNT and CDR2 FRNRAP. The CDR3 protein is CASEFIGAPDTQYF. CDR3 in DNA: TGTGCTAGTGAGTTCATCGGGGCCCCAGATACGCAGTATTTT.

The chain carries TRBV19 and TRBJ2-1; 8 nucleotides align to TRBD1. J was trimmed by 6 bases and V by 10 bases; bases with no gene match: 8. CDR1 LNHDA and CDR2 SQIVND come from the germline V gene (reference sequence). The CDR3 has 13 residues. The CDR3 loop is CATTTGGGNEQFF. The CDR3 coding sequence is TGTGCCACAACAACAGGGGGTGGCAATGAGCAGTTCTTC.

This clonotype was observed many times. This sequence joins TRBV28 and TRBJ1-1, with D possibly TRBD1 on 6 matching bases. The germline V gene has CDR1 MDHEN and CDR2 SYDVKM. V was trimmed by 7 bases and J by 3 bases, leaving 18 bases between them. The CDR3 totals 15 residues. CDR3 nucleotides: TGTGCCAGCAAGTCCGGTAGGGGGGGGGACACTGAAGCTTTCTTT. Protein sequence: CASKSGRGGDTEAFF.

This clonotype was detected ten times or more. The genes are TRBV20-1 and TRBJ1-5; the D is unclear. Germline loops: CDR1 DFQATT, CDR2 SNEGSKA (reference sequence). Trimming shortened V by 2 bases and J by 3 bases, and 17 bases separated the two germline ends. CDR3 length: 16 residues. CDR3 in amino acids: CSARNPGEDHNQPQHF. The CDR3 DNA sequence: TGCAGTGCTAGAAACCCGGGCGAGGACCACAATCAGCCCCAGCATTTT.

This clonotype has a count of ten or more. This chain uses TRBV11-2 with TRBJ2-7, with D uncertain. Trimming stripped 6 bases from V and 2 bases from J, with 11 bases between. The CDR3 is made up of 13 amino acids. Germline-derived CDR1 and CDR2 are SGHAT and FQNNGV. The CDR3 loop reads CASSPQGPYEQYF. CDR3 sequence (DNA): TGTGCCAGCAGTCCCCAAGGCCCCTACGAGCAGTACTTC.

The chain links TRBV29-1 to TRBJ2-3, with D possibly matching TRBD1 (6 bases). The CDR3 spans 15 residues. V was shortened by 8 bases and J by 0 bases, with 18 bases between the two germline ends. Germline CDR1 and CDR2: SQVTM and ANQGSEA. The CDR3 nucleotides read TGCAGCTCCTGCACCGGGACACCAAGCACAGATACGCAGTATTTT. Translation gives CSSCTGTPSTDTQYF.

This clonotype was seen many times. V is TRBV20-1 and J is TRBJ2-2, with 14 bases fitting TRBD2. CDR3 length: 15 amino acids. V shed 7 bases and J 3 bases; nucleotides not matched to a gene: 4. Germline CDR1 DFQATT, CDR2 SNEGSKA (reference sequence). The CDR3 loop reads CSVPTSGGDTGELFF. CDR3 coding DNA: TGCAGTGTCCCGACTAGCGGGGGGGACACCGGGGAGCTGTTTTTT.

This clonotype was observed many times. The chain recombines TRBV18 with TRBJ1-2; D is possibly TRBD1 (6 bases). The V end was cut by 3 bases, the J end by 4 bases, with 15 bases between. This CDR3 spans 15 amino acids. Per the germline V gene, CDR1 is KGHSH and CDR2 is LQKENI. The CDR3: CASSPSRGAFYGYTF. CDR3 nucleotide sequence: TGTGCCAGCTCACCTTCGCGGGGGGCGTTCTATGGCTACACCTTC.

In this sample, this clonotype turned up many times. The CDR3, as DNA: TGCGCCAGCAGCCGAACCCTAGCGGGTGTCTACGAGCAGTACTTC. It codes for CASSRTLAGVYEQYF. This chain uses TRBV4-3 with TRBJ2-7; 8 nucleotides match TRBD2. Germline V CDR1 and CDR2: LGHNA, YSLEER. This CDR3 has 15 amino acids. V was clipped by 4 bases and J by 3 bases; unmatched bases: 8.

In its sample, this clonotype was seen many times. The chain joins TRBV11-2 to TRBJ2-3; 7 bases align to TRBD1. The CDR3 extends over 13 amino acids. Germline V gene lookup returns CDR1 SGHAT and CDR2 FQNNGV. The junction had 9 bases not matched to a gene; V was cut back by 4 bases and J by 11 bases. DNA for the CDR3: TGTGCCAGCAGCTCCGAACAGGGGACGGAGCAGTATTTT. This translates into CASSSEQGTEQYF.

This clonotype occurred a few times. The CDR3 nucleotides are TGCGCCAGCAGCCCGAGCGGGACCGCCTACAATGAGCAGTTCTTC. This codes for CASSPSGTAYNEQFF. The V and J genes are TRBV4-1 and TRBJ2-1, with 7 bases that match TRBD2. The length of the CDR3 is 15 residues. Unmatched junction bases numbered 5, after V lost 4 bases and J lost 2 bases. The V gene's germline CDR1 is MGHRA and CDR2 YSYEKL.

This clonotype was detected many times. The chain recombines TRBV7-2 with TRBJ2-7; a possible D gene is TRBD2 (5 bases). Trimming took off 5 bases at V and 2 bases at J, with 16 bases between the two ends. Germline lookup yields CDR1 SGHTA and CDR2 FQGNSA. This CDR3 comprises 15 residues. The CDR3: CASSILAGHPYEQYF. The DNA of the CDR3 is TGTGCCAGCAGCATCTTGGCGGGCCACCCCTACGAGCAGTACTTC.

This clonotype was observed at least ten times. The V and J genes are TRBV28 and TRBJ1-5; D is perhaps TRBD1 (6 bases). The V and J ends lost 2 bases and 0 bases respectively, with 17 bases between them. Germline values: CDR1 MDHEN, CDR2 SYDVKM. This CDR3 is 18 amino acids long. CDR3 in DNA: TGTGCCAGCAGTTTAATTGGCAGGGGAAGATATAGCAATCAGCCCCAGCATTTT. The encoded protein is CASSLIGRGRYSNQPQHF.

This clonotype showed up just a few times. The chain has TRBV18 and TRBJ1-5; the match to TRBD1 covers 9 bases. The CDR3 contains 17 residues. Losses at the gene ends were 3 bases for V and 5 bases for J; bases not matched to a gene: 11. Germline loops: CDR1 KGHSH, CDR2 LQKENI. The CDR3 region is CASSPGQGRISDQPQHF. The CDR3 nucleotides are TGTGCCAGCTCACCTGGACAGGGGAGGATATCGGATCAGCCCCAGCATTTT.

This clonotype was observed at least ten times. The chain carries TRBV7-9 and TRBJ2-1, with 10 bases aligning to TRBD2. CDR3 length: 15 residues. Germline CDR1 SEHNR, CDR2 FQNEAQ (reference sequence). The trim removed 6 bases at V and 6 bases at J, leaving 8 bases unmatched. CDR3 loop: CASRLLAGSPNEQFF. The DNA for the CDR3 is TGTGCCAGCAGGTTACTAGCGGGGTCCCCCAATGAGCAGTTCTTC.

This clonotype has a handful of counts. The gene calls are TRBV30 and TRBJ1-5; D is possibly TRBD1 (5 bases). Trimming pared 3 bases from V and 10 bases from J, leaving 22 bases between. The germline CDR1 and CDR2 sequences are GTSNPN and SVGIG (reference sequence). The CDR3 contains 15 residues. The chain's CDR3 is CAWSGVVGRGLPQHF. CDR3 in DNA: TGTGCCTGGAGCGGGGTCGTGGGGCGGGGTCTACCCCAGCATTTT.

This clonotype was observed many times. The chain has TRBV11-1 and TRBJ2-3, with 12 bases matching TRBD2. The CDR3 has 20 residues. Germline CDR1 reads SGHAT; CDR2 reads FQDESV (reference sequence). V gave up 3 bases and J gave up 2 bases; unmatched junction bases: 15. This CDR3 reads CASSFPRLAGAPPTTDTQYF. The CDR3 nucleotides are TGTGCCAGCAGCTTCCCTAGACTAGCGGGGGCCCCCCCAACCACAGATACGCAGTATTTT. Full variable domain (missing parts from reference TRBV11-1 and TRBJ2-3): EAEVAQSPRYKITEKSQAVAFWCDPISGHATLYWYRQILGQGPELLVQFQDESVVDDSQLPKDRFSAERLKGVDSTLKIQPAELGDSAMYLCASSFPRLAGAPPTTDTQYFGPGTRLTVL.

This clonotype was found many times. The chain uses TRBV9 and TRBJ2-1; unclear D gene. The CDR3 runs 15 residues. V lost 0 bases to trimming and J lost 6 bases, with 13 bases between them. Germline V CDR1 and CDR2: SGDLS, YYNGEE. The CDR3 sequence: CASSVAPAASNEQFF. For the CDR3, the DNA is TGTGCCAGCAGCGTAGCACCCGCCGCATCCAATGAGCAGTTCTTC.

This clonotype came up a few times. CDR3 coding DNA: TGCGCCAGCAGCCAAACCTCGGTACAGGGGACCCTCTATGGCTACACCTTC. It translates to CASSQTSVQGTLYGYTF. The rearrangement joins TRBV4-3 to TRBJ1-2; 7 bases map to TRBD1. The CDR3 covers 17 residues. V lost 2 bases to trimming and J lost 4 bases; unmatched junction nucleotides: 13. Germline V gives CDR1 LGHNA, CDR2 YSLEER.

The chain joins TRBV19 to TRBJ1-2, with 8 bases identical to TRBD1. The CDR3 sequence is 16 residues long. Per germline, CDR1 LNHDA and CDR2 SQIVND (reference sequence). J lost 4 bases, V lost 8 bases, and 15 bases had no gene match. CDR3 in amino acids: CASFSPGQAEGYGYTF. The CDR3 region has the DNA TGTGCCAGTTTCTCCCCGGGACAGGCGGAGGGCTATGGCTACACCTTC.